These 14 T cell receptor beta chains originate from one sample sequenced in a study of shared clonotypes between healthy human individuals. Measured with immunoSEQ multiplex PCR; TCRdb has only the in-frame clones, and not every one. The sample consists of about 1.5 million clones, around 98% of them appearing once. Sequencing was carried out using naive CD4+ T cells sorted from blood. Sample subset: CD45RA+ positively selected. These TCRs come from a man aged 25-40 years in good health.

About this clone: Other DNA sequences in this sample translate to the same CDR3. The chain combines TRBV5-1 with TRBJ2-3, with a tentative D call TRBD1 (6 bases). V shed 2 bases and J shed 0 bases, with 7 bases lying between them. Per germline, CDR1 SGHRS and CDR2 YFSETQ. This CDR3 has 14 residues. The CDR3 spells CASSFRGSTDTQYF. The DNA of the CDR3 is TGCGCCAGCAGCTTCAGGGGTAGCACAGATACGCAGTATTTT.

This chain connects TRBV19 to TRBJ2-3; maybe TRBD2 (6 bases). The V and J ends lost 3 bases and 1 base respectively, with 14 bases between them. In germline, CDR1 is LNHDA, CDR2 SQIVND (reference sequence). CDR3 length: 16 amino acids. Here the CDR3 DNA reads TGTGCCAGTAGTATGGAAGGCGGGACCCGCACAGATACGCAGTATTTT. Translation: CASSMEGGTRTDTQYF.

This chain uses TRBV7-6 with TRBJ2-3; D gene ambiguous. The CDR3 length is 16 residues. V dropped 4 bases and J dropped 2 bases, with 16 bases sitting between them. CDR1 is SGHVS and CDR2 is FNYEAQ in the germline V gene. In DNA, the CDR3 is TGTGCCAGCAGCTACTCGTCAGCCCTTTACACAGATACGCAGTATTTT. Its protein is CASSYSSALYTDTQYF.

This clone was counted between two and nine times. The V and J genes are TRBV7-2 and TRBJ2-7; 12 nucleotides match TRBD2. The V gene's germline CDR1 is SGHTA and CDR2 FQGNSA. The CDR3 totals 15 residues. V was clipped by 4 bases and J by 0 bases; unmatched bases: 1. CDR3 DNA: TGTGCCAGCAGCTCGACTAGCGGGAGCTCCTACGAGCAGTACTTC. Amino acids: CASSSTSGSSYEQYF.

This clone was seen once. This CDR3 is also generated by other DNA sequences in the sample. DNA for the CDR3: TGTGCCAGCAGCCTAACAGGGGGCAATCAGCCCCAGCATTTT. Translated: CASSLTGGNQPQHF. This chain uses TRBV27 with TRBJ1-5; TRBD1 aligns across 7 bases. Losses at the gene ends were 6 bases for V and 2 bases for J; bases not matched to a gene: 4. The CDR3 length is 14 residues. Germline values: CDR1 MNHEY, CDR2 SMNVEV (reference sequence).

In its sample, this clone was seen once. This chain connects TRBV10-2 to TRBJ2-7; D perhaps matches TRBD1 (5 bases). CDR3 length: 12 amino acids. From germline, CDR1 is WSHSY and CDR2 SAAADI. V dropped 1 base and J dropped 7 bases, with 8 bases sitting between them. DNA for the CDR3: TGCGCCAGCAGTGAGTTGACAGTTGAGCAGTACTTC. It codes for CASSELTVEQYF.

With regard to this clone: The identical CDR3 is also encoded by other nucleotide sequences in the sample. This chain connects TRBV9 to TRBJ2-5; tentatively, D is TRBD2 (6 bases). From germline, CDR1 is SGDLS and CDR2 YYNGEE. The CDR3 consists of 14 residues. Trimming pared 0 bases from V and 2 bases from J, leaving 8 bases between. The CDR3 sequence is CASSVVGGQETQYF. In nucleotides, the CDR3 is TGTGCCAGCAGCGTAGTTGGGGGGCAAGAGACCCAGTACTTC.

The chain carries TRBV7-2 and TRBJ2-5; D tentatively fits TRBD1 or TRBD2 (6 bases each). The CDR3 contains 14 residues. CDR1 and CDR2 from the germline V gene are SGHTA and FQGNSA. V dropped 1 base and J dropped 6 bases, with 12 bases sitting between them. The CDR3 DNA follows: TGTGCCAGCAGCTTAGTCGGACGGGGGCAGACCCAGTACTTC. This codes for CASSLVGRGQTQYF.

The V call is TRBV7-7, the J call TRBJ2-2, with TRBD2 identical over 10 bases. After removal of 2 bases from V and 3 bases from J, the junction contained 18 bases not matched to a gene. Per the germline V gene, CDR1 is SSHAT and CDR2 is FNYEAQ (reference sequence). The CDR3 loop spans 21 amino acids. Here the CDR3 reads CASSLNIIRLAGVGDTGELFF. In DNA form, the CDR3 reads TGTGCCAGCAGCTTAAACATCATCCGGCTAGCGGGAGTTGGAGACACCGGGGAGCTGTTTTTT.

This chain joins TRBV9 and TRBJ2-1; D uncertain. In germline, CDR1 is SGDLS, CDR2 YYNGEE. The CDR3 has 15 residues. The ends were cut back, 4 bases at V and 9 bases at J, with 20 bases in the middle. CDR3 nucleotides: TGTGCCAGCAGCCCTCGCATGGGGTTACAAGGTGAGCAGTTCTTC. As protein: CASSPRMGLQGEQFF.

V is TRBV6-5 and J is TRBJ2-7, with D maybe TRBD2 (5 bases). CDR3 length: 15 amino acids. Looked up from germline, CDR1 is MNHEY and CDR2 is SVGAGI. Between the trimmed V and J ends, which lost 4 bases and 0 bases, there was a span of 13 bases. CDR3 nucleotide sequence: TGTGCCAGCAGTTTCAACCTAGCTTCCTCCTACGAGCAGTACTTC. Protein sequence: CASSFNLASSYEQYF.

This sequence joins TRBV27 and TRBJ1-2; TRBD1 matches at 7 bases. The V segment lost 3 bases and the J segment 8 bases; nucleotides outside the gene matches: 9. The V gene's germline CDR1 is MNHEY and CDR2 SMNVEV (reference sequence). The CDR3 totals 14 residues. The CDR3 DNA is TGTGCCAGCAGTTTGCGCAGACAGGGTGACGGCTACACCTTC. As protein: CASSLRRQGDGYTF.

The V and J genes are TRBV14 and TRBJ2-3; TRBD2 is a possible D gene (5 bases). Germline-derived CDR1 and CDR2 are SGHDN and FVKESK. The CDR3 is 18 residues long. The V gene lost 3 bases and the J gene lost 4 bases, with 23 bases spanning the gap. The CDR3 reads CASSHGAGPVRWADTQYF. CDR3 in DNA: TGTGCCAGCAGCCATGGTGCGGGTCCTGTGCGGTGGGCAGATACGCAGTATTTT.

This clone was recorded only once. The genes are TRBV7-9 and TRBJ2-3; no reliable D call. Germline values: CDR1 SEHNR, CDR2 FQNEAQ (reference sequence). Trimming took off 0 bases at V and 4 bases at J, with 23 bases between the two ends. The length of the CDR3 is 19 residues. For the CDR3, the DNA is TGTGCCAGCAGCTTAGCGTCCGTGTTCGGGCGGATTAGTCCAGATACGCAGTATTTT. Encoded protein: CASSLASVFGRISPDTQYF.